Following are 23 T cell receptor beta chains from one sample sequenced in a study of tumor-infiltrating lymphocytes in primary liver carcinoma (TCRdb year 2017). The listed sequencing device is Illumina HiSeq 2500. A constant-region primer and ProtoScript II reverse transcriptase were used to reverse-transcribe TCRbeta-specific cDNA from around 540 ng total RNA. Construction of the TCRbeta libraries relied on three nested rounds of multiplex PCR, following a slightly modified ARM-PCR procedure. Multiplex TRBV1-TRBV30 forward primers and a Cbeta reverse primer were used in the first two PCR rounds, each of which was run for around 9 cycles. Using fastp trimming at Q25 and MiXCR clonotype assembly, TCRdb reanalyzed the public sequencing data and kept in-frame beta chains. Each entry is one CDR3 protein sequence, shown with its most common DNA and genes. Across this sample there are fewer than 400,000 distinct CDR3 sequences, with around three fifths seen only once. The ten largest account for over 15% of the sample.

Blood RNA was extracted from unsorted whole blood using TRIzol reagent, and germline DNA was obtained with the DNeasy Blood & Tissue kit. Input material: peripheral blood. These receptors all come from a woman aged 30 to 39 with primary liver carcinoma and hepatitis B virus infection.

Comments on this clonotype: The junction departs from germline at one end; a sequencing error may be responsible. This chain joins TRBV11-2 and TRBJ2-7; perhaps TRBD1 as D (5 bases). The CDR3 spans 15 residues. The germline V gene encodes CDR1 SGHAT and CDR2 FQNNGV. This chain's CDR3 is CASSFQGSSSYEQYF. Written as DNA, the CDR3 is TGTGCCAGCAGCTTCCAGGGAAGCAGTTCCTATGAGCAGTACTTC.

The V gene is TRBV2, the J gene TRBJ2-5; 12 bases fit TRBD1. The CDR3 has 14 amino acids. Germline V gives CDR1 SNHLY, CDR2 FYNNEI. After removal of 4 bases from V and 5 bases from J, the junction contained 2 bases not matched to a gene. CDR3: CASSGDRGLETQYF. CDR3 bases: TGTGCCAGCAGTGGGGACAGGGGGCTTGAGACCCAGTACTTC.

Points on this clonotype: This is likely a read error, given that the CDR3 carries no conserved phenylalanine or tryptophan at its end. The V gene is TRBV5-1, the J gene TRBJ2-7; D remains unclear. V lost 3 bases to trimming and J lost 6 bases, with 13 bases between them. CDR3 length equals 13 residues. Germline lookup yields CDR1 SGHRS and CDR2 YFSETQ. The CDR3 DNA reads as TGCGCCAGCAGCTCATTCCCGGGCGCCGAGCAGTACTCC. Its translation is CASSSFPGAEQYS.

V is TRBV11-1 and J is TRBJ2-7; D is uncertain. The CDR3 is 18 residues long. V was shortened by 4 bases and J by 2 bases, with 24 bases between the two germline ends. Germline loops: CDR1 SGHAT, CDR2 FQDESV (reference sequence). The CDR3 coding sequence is TGTGCCAGCAGCTCCTTTCGCGCGGCTTGCGGAATTACCTACGAGCAGTACTTC. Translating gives CASSSFRAACGITYEQYF.

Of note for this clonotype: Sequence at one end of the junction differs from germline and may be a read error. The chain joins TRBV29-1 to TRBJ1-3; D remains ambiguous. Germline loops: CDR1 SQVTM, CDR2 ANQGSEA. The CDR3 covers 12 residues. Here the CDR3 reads CCVERTGNTIYF. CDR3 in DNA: TGCTGCGTCGAGAGAACAGGAAACACCATATATTTT.

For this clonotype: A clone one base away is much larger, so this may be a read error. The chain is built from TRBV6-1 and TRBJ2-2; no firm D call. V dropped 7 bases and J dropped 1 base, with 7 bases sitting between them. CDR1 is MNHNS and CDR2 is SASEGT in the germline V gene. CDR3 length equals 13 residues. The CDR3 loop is CASTLRNTGELFF. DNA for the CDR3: TGTGCCAGCACCCTTAGGAACACCGGGGAGCTGTTTTTT.

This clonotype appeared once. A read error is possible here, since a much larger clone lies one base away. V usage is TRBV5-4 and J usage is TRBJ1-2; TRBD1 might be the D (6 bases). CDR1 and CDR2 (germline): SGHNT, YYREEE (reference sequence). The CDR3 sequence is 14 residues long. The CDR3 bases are TGTGCCAGCAGCTTCCCAGGGGTTGACTATAGCTACACCTTC. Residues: CASSFPGVDYSYTF.

Here the CDR3 DNA reads TGTGCCTGGAGTGTACTCTTAGGGCAGTTCTTC. This encodes CAWSVLLGQFF. This chain connects TRBV30 to TRBJ2-1; D call uncertain. The CDR3 is 11 amino acids. V was shortened by 0 bases and J by 12 bases, with 9 bases between the two germline ends. CDR1 and CDR2 (germline): GTSNPN, SVGIG (reference sequence).

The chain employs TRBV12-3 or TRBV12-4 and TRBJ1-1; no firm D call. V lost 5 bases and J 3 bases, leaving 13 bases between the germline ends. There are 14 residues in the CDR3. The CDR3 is CASSPRAWDTEAFF. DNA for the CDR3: TGTGCCAGCAGTCCCCGGGCTTGGGACACTGAAGCTTTCTTT.

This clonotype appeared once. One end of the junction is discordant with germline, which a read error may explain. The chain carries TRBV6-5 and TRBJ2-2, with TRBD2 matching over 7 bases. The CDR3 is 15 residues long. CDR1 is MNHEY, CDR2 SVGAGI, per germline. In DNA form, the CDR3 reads TGTGCCAACAGTTTAACGGGGGGAAACACCGGGGAGCTGTTTTTT. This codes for CANSLTGGNTGELFF.

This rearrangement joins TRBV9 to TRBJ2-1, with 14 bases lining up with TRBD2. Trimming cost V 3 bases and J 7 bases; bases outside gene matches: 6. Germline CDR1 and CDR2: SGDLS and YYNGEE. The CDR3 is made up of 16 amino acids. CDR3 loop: CASSARLAGGRNEQFF. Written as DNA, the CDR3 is TGTGCCAGCAGCGCCCGACTAGCGGGAGGGAGAAATGAGCAGTTCTTC.

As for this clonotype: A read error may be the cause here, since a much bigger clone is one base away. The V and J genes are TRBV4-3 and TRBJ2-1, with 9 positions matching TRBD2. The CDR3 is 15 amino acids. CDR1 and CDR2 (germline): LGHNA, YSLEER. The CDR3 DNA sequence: TGCGCCAGCAGCCTCAATAGCGGGAGTGGCAATGAGCAGTCCTTC. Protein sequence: CASSLNSGSGNEQSF.

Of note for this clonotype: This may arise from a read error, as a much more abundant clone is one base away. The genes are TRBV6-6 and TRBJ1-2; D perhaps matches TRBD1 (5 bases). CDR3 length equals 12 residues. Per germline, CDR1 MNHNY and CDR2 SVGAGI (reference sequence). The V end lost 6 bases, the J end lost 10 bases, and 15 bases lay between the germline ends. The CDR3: CASRRQTMDYTF. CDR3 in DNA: TGTGCCAGCAGGAGACAGACCATGGACTACACCTTC.

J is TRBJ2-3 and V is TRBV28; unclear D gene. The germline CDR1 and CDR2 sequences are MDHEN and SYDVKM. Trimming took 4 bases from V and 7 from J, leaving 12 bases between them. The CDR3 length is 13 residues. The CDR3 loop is CASSSTTLHTQYF. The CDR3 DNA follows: TGTGCCAGCAGTTCGACGACTCTTCATACGCAGTATTTT.

DNA of the CDR3: TGTGCCAGCAGTGGACTAGCGGCCACCAGTCTAAACAATGAGCAGTTCTTC. This sequence encodes CASSGLAATSLNNEQFF. The chain carries TRBV12-3 or TRBV12-4 and TRBJ2-1, with 10 bases identical to TRBD2. V dropped 5 bases and J dropped 5; count of bases not matched to a gene: 12. The CDR3 is 17 amino acids.

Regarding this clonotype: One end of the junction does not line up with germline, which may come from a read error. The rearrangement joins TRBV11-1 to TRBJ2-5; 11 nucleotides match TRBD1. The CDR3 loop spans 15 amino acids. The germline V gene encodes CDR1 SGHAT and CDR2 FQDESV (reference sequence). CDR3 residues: CANSADRGLQETQYF. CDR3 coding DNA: TGTGCCAACAGCGCGGACAGGGGGCTCCAAGAGACCCAATACTTC. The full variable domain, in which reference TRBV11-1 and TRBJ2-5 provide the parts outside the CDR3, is EAEVAQSPRYKITEKSQAVAFWCDPISGHATLYWYRQILGQGPELLVQFQDESVVDDSQLPKDRFSAERLKGVDSTLKIQPAELGDSAMYLCANSADRGLQETQYFGPGTRLLVL.

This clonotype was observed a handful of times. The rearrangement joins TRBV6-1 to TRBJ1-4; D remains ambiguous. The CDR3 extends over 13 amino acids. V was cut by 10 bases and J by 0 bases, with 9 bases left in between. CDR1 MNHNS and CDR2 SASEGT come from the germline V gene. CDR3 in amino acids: CATTIATNEKLFF. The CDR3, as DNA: TGTGCCACCACAATCGCAACTAATGAAAAACTGTTTTTT.

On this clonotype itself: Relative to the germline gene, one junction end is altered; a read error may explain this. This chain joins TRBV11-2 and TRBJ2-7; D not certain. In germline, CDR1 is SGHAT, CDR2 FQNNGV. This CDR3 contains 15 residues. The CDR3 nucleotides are TGTGCCAGCAGCTTAGTTCCCGGTATATACTACGAACAGTACTTC. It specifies CASSLVPGIYYEQYF.

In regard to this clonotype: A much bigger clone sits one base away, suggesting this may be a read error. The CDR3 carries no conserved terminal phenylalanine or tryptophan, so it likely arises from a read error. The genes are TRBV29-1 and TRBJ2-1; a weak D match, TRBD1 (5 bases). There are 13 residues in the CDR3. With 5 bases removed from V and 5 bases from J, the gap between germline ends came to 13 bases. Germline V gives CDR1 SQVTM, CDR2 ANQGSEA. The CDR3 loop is CSVRGRADNEQFL. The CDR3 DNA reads TGCAGCGTTAGGGGCAGGGCTGACAATGAGCAGTTCTTA.

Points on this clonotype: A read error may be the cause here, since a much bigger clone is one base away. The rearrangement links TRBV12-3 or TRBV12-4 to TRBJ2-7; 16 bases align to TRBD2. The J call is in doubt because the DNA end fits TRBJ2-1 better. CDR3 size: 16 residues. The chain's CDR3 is CASSLGLAGGYHEQFF. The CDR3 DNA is TGTGCCAGCAGTTTGGGACTAGCGGGAGGGTACCACGAGCAGTTCTTC.

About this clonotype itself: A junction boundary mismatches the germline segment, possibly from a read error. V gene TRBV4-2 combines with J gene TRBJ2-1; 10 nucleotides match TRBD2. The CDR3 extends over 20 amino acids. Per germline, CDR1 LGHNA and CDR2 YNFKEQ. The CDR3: CASSQRVRSGRAGSYIEQFF. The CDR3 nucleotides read TGTGCCAGCAGCCAAAGGGTTCGCAGCGGGAGGGCCGGCTCCTACATTGAGCAGTTCTTC.

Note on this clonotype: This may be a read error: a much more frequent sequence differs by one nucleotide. The CDR3: CASSRNSGERGNEQLF. The CDR3 region has the DNA TGTGCCAGCAGTCGAAATAGCGGGGAGCGAGGGAATGAGCAGTTATTC. This chain connects TRBV6-5 to TRBJ2-1; TRBD2 matches 8 bases. Looked up from germline, CDR1 is MNHEY and CDR2 is SVGAGI. The CDR3 consists of 16 residues.

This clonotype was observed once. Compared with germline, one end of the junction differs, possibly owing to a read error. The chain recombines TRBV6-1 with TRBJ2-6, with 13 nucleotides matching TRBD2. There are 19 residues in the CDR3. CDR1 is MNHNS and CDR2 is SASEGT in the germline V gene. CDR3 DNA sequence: TGTGCCAGCAGGATACTAGCGGGAGGGCCCGCCTCTGGGTCCAACGTCCTGACTTTC. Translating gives CASRILAGGPASGSNVLTF.